The 32 T cell receptor beta chains below all came from one sample that was sequenced in a study of blood T cell repertoires in COVID-19. Using immunoSEQ multiplex PCR, the repertoire was profiled, and TCRdb retains in-frame clones only, with some absent. Among approximately 260,000 clones listed, 75% to 90% were seen once. Sequencing used peripheral blood. The receptors were gathered from a woman aged 40-49 years with acute or convalescent COVID-19.

V and J are TRBV6-1 and TRBJ2-7, with 8 bases matching TRBD1. Germline CDR1 and CDR2: MNHNS and SASEGT. V shed 1 base, J shed 5 bases, and the junction held 4 bases outside the gene matches. The CDR3 is 14 residues long. The CDR3 loop is CASSEGTGSHEQYV. The DNA for the CDR3 is TGTGCCAGCAGTGAAGGGACAGGGTCCCACGAGCAGTACGTC.

The chain couples TRBV6-6 to TRBJ1-2; TRBD1 matches 7 bases. The junction had 15 bases not matched to a gene; V was cut back by 10 bases and J by 4 bases. Germline CDR1 reads MNHNY; CDR2 reads SVGAGI (reference sequence). The CDR3 runs 15 residues. The CDR3 DNA sequence: TGTGCCATCGACACGTGGGCAGGGGGGATCTATGGCTACACCTTC. The encoded protein is CAIDTWAGGIYGYTF.

This rearrangement joins TRBV5-1 to TRBJ1-4; D gene ambiguous. The CDR3 has 14 amino acids. In germline, CDR1 is SGHRS, CDR2 YFSETQ. The V end lost 2 bases, the J end lost 7 bases, and 12 bases lay between the germline ends. The CDR3: CASSFDGRGEKLFF. CDR3 sequence (DNA): TGCGCCAGCAGCTTCGACGGGCGGGGTGAAAAACTGTTTTTT.

V is TRBV6-5 and J is TRBJ2-7; 9 positions match TRBD1. After removal of 6 bases from V and 5 bases from J, the junction contained 8 bases not matched to a gene. Per the germline V gene, CDR1 is MNHEY and CDR2 is SVGAGI. The CDR3 has 14 residues. CDR3 in amino acids: CASRSTGTGNEQYV. In DNA, the CDR3 is TGTGCCAGCAGATCCACCGGGACAGGGAACGAGCAGTACGTC.

V and J are TRBV27 and TRBJ2-3; 9 bases align to TRBD1. Trimming cost V 6 bases and J 4 bases; bases outside gene matches: 8. The CDR3 is made up of 15 amino acids. The germline V gene has CDR1 MNHEY and CDR2 SMNVEV (reference sequence). CDR3 nucleotide sequence: TGTGCCAGCAGGAGGACAGGGGAGGGGGCAGATACGCAGTATTTT. This codes for CASRRTGEGADTQYF.

V and J are TRBV5-5 and TRBJ2-7; D unclear. The CDR3 has 13 residues. V was shortened by 0 bases and J by 3 bases, with 7 bases between the two germline ends. Germline V lookup: CDR1 SGHKS, CDR2 YYEKEE (reference sequence). The CDR3 DNA is TGTGCCAGCAGCTTGGCCCTGCGCTACGAGCAGTACGTC. Encoded protein: CASSLALRYEQYV.

This chain's CDR3 is CASSITGQDLSGNTIYF. CDR3 DNA: TGTGCCAGTAGTATAACAGGACAGGACCTCTCTGGAAACACCATATATTTT. This chain links TRBV19 with TRBJ1-3; 7 bases map to TRBD1. Germline V gene data show CDR1 as LNHDA and CDR2 as SQIVND (reference sequence). After removal of 2 bases from V and 0 bases from J, the junction contained 7 bases not matched to a gene. The CDR3 length is 17 residues.

In nucleotides, the CDR3 is TGTGCCAGCAGCGACACTAGCTACAATGAGCAGTTCTTC. Residues: CASSDTSYNEQFF. This chain joins TRBV14 and TRBJ2-1; weak D call: TRBD2 (5 bases). CDR1 SGHDN and CDR2 FVKESK come from the germline V gene. This CDR3 spans 13 amino acids. Trimming removed 5 bases from V and 3 bases from J, with 8 bases in between.

The chain joins TRBV10-1 to TRBJ1-1; D remains unclear. CDR1 and CDR2 (germline): WNHNN, SYGVQD (reference sequence). The CDR3 extends over 14 amino acids. Trimming left V 3 bases short and J 5 bases short, with 13 bases between. Here the CDR3 DNA reads TGCGCCAGCAGTGAATCTGTCGGGAAGACTGAAGCTTTCTTT. It specifies CASSESVGKTEAFF.

The gene calls are TRBV5-6 and TRBJ1-1; tentative D call: TRBD1 (5 bases). From germline, CDR1 is SGHDT and CDR2 YYEEEE. Trimming stripped 4 bases from V and 1 base from J, with 17 bases between. This CDR3 comprises 16 residues. CDR3 sequence: CASSPGVQYRNTEAFF. The DNA of the CDR3 is TGTGCCAGCAGCCCGGGGGTTCAATACCGGAACACTGAAGCTTTCTTT.

This clone has only one observation. This rearrangement joins TRBV12-5 to TRBJ1-2, with a tentative D call TRBD1 (5 bases). The CDR3 runs 13 residues. V was pared by 1 base and J by 7 bases, with 10 bases between. From germline, CDR1 is LGHNT and CDR2 FRNRAP. The CDR3: CASGLGGLGGYTF. The CDR3 nucleotides are TGTGCTAGTGGTTTGGGGGGCCTCGGTGGCTACACCTTC.

The rearrangement uses TRBV19 and TRBJ1-5, with 9 bases that match TRBD1. The CDR3 is 16 amino acids. V lost 4 bases, J lost 2 bases, and 6 bases stayed unmatched. Looked up from germline, CDR1 is LNHDA and CDR2 is SQIVND (reference sequence). The CDR3 region has the DNA TGTGCCAGTAGTACGACAGGGGGGGATGGCAATCAGCCCCAGCATTTT. Amino acids: CASSTTGGDGNQPQHF.

This chain links TRBV21-1 with TRBJ1-5; TRBD1 was called by the table and not checked on the DNA. TRBV21-1 is a pseudogene segment. The CDR3 has 15 amino acids. In DNA form, the CDR3 reads TGTGCCAGCAGCAAAGGACAGGGGAGCAATCAGCCCCAGCATTTT. This gives the protein CASSKGQGSNQPQHF.

This clone was seen only once. This sequence joins TRBV12-5 and TRBJ1-2, with a tentative D call TRBD1 (6 bases). The CDR3 has 14 residues. The V end was cut by 6 bases, the J end by 3 bases, with 14 bases between. The germline V gene has CDR1 LGHNT and CDR2 FRNRAP. The CDR3 protein is CASGFEGVYYGYTF. CDR3 nucleotide sequence: TGTGCTAGTGGCTTCGAGGGGGTCTACTATGGCTACACCTTC.

Turning to this clone: At the DNA level, this CDR3 is encoded by other sequences in the same sample as well. The genes are TRBV15 and TRBJ1-4, with D perhaps matching TRBD1 (5 bases). There are 16 residues in the CDR3. V lost 0 bases and J lost 0, with 8 bases in between. The germline CDR1 and CDR2 sequences are LNHNV and YYDKDF (reference sequence). DNA of the CDR3: TGTGCCACCAGCAGAGATGCGGGGGCAACTAATGAAAAACTGTTTTTT. This translates into CATSRDAGATNEKLFF.

The genes are TRBV5-1 and TRBJ1-2, with D unclear. The CDR3 length is 11 residues. V lost 2 bases to trimming and J lost 6 bases, with 5 bases between them. In germline, CDR1 is SGHRS, CDR2 YFSETQ. The CDR3 loop reads CASSFEHGYTF. The CDR3 bases are TGCGCCAGCAGCTTCGAGCATGGCTACACCTTC. Complete variable domain (other parts from reference TRBV5-1 and TRBJ1-2): KAGVTQTPRYLIKTRGQQVTLSCSPISGHRSVSWYQQTPGQGLQFLFEYFSETQRNKGNFPGRFSGRQFSNSRSEMNVSTLELGDSALYLCASSFEHGYTFGSGTRLTVV.

This chain uses TRBV19 with TRBJ2-4; TRBD1 matches 7 bases. Unmatched junction bases numbered 10, after V lost 8 bases and J lost 0 bases. The V gene's germline CDR1 is LNHDA and CDR2 SQIVND (reference sequence). The CDR3 extends over 16 amino acids. The CDR3 DNA follows: TGTGCCAGTTCACAGGGGTCTCCACTAGCCAAAAACATTCAGTACTTC. It specifies CASSQGSPLAKNIQYF.

This clone was picked up a small number of times. The chain joins TRBV4-1 to TRBJ1-2, with D possibly TRBD1 on 6 matching bases. Germline-derived CDR1 and CDR2 are MGHRA and YSYEKL. Deletions cut 2 bases from V and 6 bases from J, with 25 bases between. The CDR3 covers 18 residues. This CDR3 reads CASSQLDMGFTGKDGYTF. The CDR3 region has the DNA TGCGCCAGCAGCCAATTAGATATGGGGTTTACAGGGAAGGATGGCTACACCTTC.

V gene TRBV12-5 combines with J gene TRBJ1-1, with 7 bases fitting TRBD1. V was pared by 2 bases and J by 1 base, with 7 bases of the junction left unmatched. Germline V gene lookup returns CDR1 LGHNT and CDR2 FRNRAP. The CDR3 has 16 amino acids. CDR3 residues: CASGLSQGRGNTEAFF. The CDR3 DNA reads as TGTGCTAGTGGTTTGTCACAGGGGAGAGGGAACACTGAAGCTTTCTTT.

In nucleotides, the CDR3 is TGTGCCAGCACCCAAATCGGGAGTTCTAATGAAAAACTGTTTTTT. This translates into CASTQIGSSNEKLFF. The genes are TRBV7-2 and TRBJ1-4; no clear D gene. V lost 7 bases, J lost 3 bases, and 15 bases lay in between. In germline, CDR1 is SGHTA, CDR2 FQGNSA. This CDR3 is 15 amino acids long.

The rearrangement uses TRBV7-9 and TRBJ2-2; 8 nucleotides line up with TRBD2. Looked up from germline, CDR1 is SEHNR and CDR2 is FQNEAQ (reference sequence). The CDR3 contains 17 residues. J gave up 2 bases and V 3 bases, and 8 bases lay outside the gene matches. CDR3 region: CASSFPSGGHNTGELFF. CDR3 DNA: TGTGCCAGCAGCTTCCCCTCGGGGGGGCACAACACCGGGGAGCTGTTTTTT.

The gene calls are TRBV3-1 (or the pseudogene TRBV3-2) and TRBJ1-3; 7 bases fit TRBD1. CDR3 length equals 12 residues. CDR1 and CDR2 from the germline V gene are LGHDT and YNNKEL (reference sequence). The CDR3 sequence: CGTTGIGNTIYF. The DNA of the CDR3 is TGTGGTACGACAGGGATTGGAAACACCATATATTTT.

The V call is TRBV10-3, the J call TRBJ1-2; TRBD1 agrees at 7 bases. Germline CDR1 and CDR2: ENHRY and SYGVKD. The trim removed 3 bases at V and 8 bases at J, leaving 18 bases unmatched. The CDR3 spans 17 residues. The DNA for the CDR3 is TGTGCCATCAGTGACTCCGGGACAACAGGGGTGGCTAAGGGCTACACCTTC. Protein: CAISDSGTTGVAKGYTF.

The V call is TRBV10-2, the J call TRBJ1-1; D is unresolved. The germline V gene encodes CDR1 WSHSY and CDR2 SAAADI. The length of the CDR3 is 13 residues. V dropped 4 bases and J dropped 10 bases, with 16 bases sitting between them. The CDR3 coding sequence is TGCGCCAGCAGTGTTGAAAGGAGGAGTAGAGCTTTCTTT. Translation gives CASSVERRSRAFF.

This CDR3 reads CSVDGQGDYYGYTF. In nucleotides, the CDR3 is TGCAGCGTAGATGGACAGGGGGATTACTATGGCTACACCTTC. The rearrangement uses TRBV29-1 and TRBJ1-2, with 10 positions matching TRBD1. The germline V gene has CDR1 SQVTM and CDR2 ANQGSEA. The CDR3 length is 14 residues. The J segment lost 3 bases and the V segment lost 6 bases, leaving 7 bases of the junction unmatched.

This chain joins TRBV30 and TRBJ1-1, with a possible D match to TRBD1 (5 bases). CDR3 length: 16 amino acids. V was cut by 4 bases and J by 8 bases, with 26 bases left in between. Germline V gene lookup returns CDR1 GTSNPN and CDR2 SVGIG (reference sequence). The DNA of the CDR3 is TGTGCCTGGAACTCTTTCGGGGCACCGGGAGGTTCCGAAGCTTTCTTT. Translation gives CAWNSFGAPGGSEAFF.

The CDR3 reads CASRSRVTDTQYF. DNA of the CDR3: TGTGCCAGCAGATCTAGAGTCACAGATACGCAGTATTTT. The gene calls are TRBV27 and TRBJ2-3; D is undetermined. Germline CDR1 is MNHEY and CDR2 is SMNVEV (reference sequence). V was shortened by 6 bases and J by 2 bases, with 9 bases between the two germline ends. CDR3 length equals 13 residues.

The chain is built from TRBV12-3 or TRBV12-4 and TRBJ1-1; D ambiguous. V lost 5 bases, J lost 4 bases, and 11 bases lay in between. CDR3 length: 13 amino acids. The CDR3 DNA follows: TGTGCCAGCAGTGGAGCGGGGATCACTGAAGCTTTCTTT. Translating gives CASSGAGITEAFF.

This chain connects TRBV27 to TRBJ1-2, with TRBD1 matching 7 bases. The V gene end was trimmed by 6 bases and the J gene end by 1 base; junction bases not matched to a gene: 5. The CDR3 is 14 residues long. CDR1 MNHEY and CDR2 SMNVEV come from the germline V gene (reference sequence). Here the CDR3 reads CASSPGGLNYGYTF. The CDR3 DNA reads TGTGCCAGCAGCCCAGGGGGTCTTAACTATGGCTACACCTTC.

The chain combines TRBV10-2 with TRBJ2-1; possibly TRBD2 for D (5 bases). Germline V CDR1 and CDR2: WSHSY, SAAADI. Trimming removed 1 base from V and 4 bases from J, with 11 bases in between. The CDR3 contains 15 residues. CDR3 sequence reads: CASSEYAGPYNEQFF. The CDR3 bases are TGCGCCAGCAGTGAGTATGCGGGCCCATACAATGAGCAGTTCTTC.

This chain uses TRBV28 with TRBJ2-1; TRBD2 might be the D (5 bases). The germline V gene has CDR1 MDHEN and CDR2 SYDVKM. The CDR3 spans 13 residues. The V and J ends lost 3 bases and 2 bases respectively, with 5 bases between them. The CDR3 DNA sequence: TGTGCCAGCAGTTTGCGGGCCTACAATGAGCAGTTCTTC. Residues: CASSLRAYNEQFF.

Concerning this clone: This sample includes further DNA sequences coding for the same CDR3. This chain joins TRBV19 and TRBJ1-1, with a tentative D call TRBD1 (6 bases). The CDR3 spans 12 residues. V was trimmed by 9 bases and J by 2 bases, leaving 10 bases between them. The germline V gene encodes CDR1 LNHDA and CDR2 SQIVND (reference sequence). The CDR3 DNA sequence: TGTGCCAGCCGGACAGCCAACACTGAAGCTTTCTTT. Translation gives CASRTANTEAFF. Full variable domain (remainder filled in from reference TRBV19 and TRBJ1-1): DGGITQSPKYLFRKEGQNVTLSCEQNLNHDAMYWYRQDPGQGLRLIYYSQIVNDFQKGDIAEGYSVSREKKESFPLTVTSAQKNPTAFYLCASRTANTEAFFGQGTRLTVV.